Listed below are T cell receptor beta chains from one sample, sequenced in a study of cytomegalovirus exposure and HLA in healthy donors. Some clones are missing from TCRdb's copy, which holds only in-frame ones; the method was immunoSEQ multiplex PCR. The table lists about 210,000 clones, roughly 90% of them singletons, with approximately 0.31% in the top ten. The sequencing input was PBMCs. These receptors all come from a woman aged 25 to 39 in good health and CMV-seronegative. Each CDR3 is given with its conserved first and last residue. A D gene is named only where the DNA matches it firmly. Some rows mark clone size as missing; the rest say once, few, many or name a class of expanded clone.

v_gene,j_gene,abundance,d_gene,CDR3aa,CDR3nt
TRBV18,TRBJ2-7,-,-,CASSNRNSGSYEQYF,TGTGCCAGCTCGAACAGGAATAGCGGCTCCTACGAGCAGTACTTC
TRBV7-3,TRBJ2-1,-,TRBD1,CASSLTGTGFYNEQFF,TGTGCCAGCAGCTTAACCGGGACAGGGTTTTACAATGAGCAGTTCTTC
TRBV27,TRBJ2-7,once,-,CASSKQGVYEQYF,TGTGCCAGCAGTAAACAGGGCGTCTACGAGCAGTACTTC
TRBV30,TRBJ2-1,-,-,CAWSVGRNNEQFF,TGTGCCTGGAGTGTCGGTCGAAACAATGAGCAGTTCTTC
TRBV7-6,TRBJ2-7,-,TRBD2,CASSLGSSGSYEQYF,TGTGCCAGCAGCTTAGGATCTAGCGGGTCCTACGAGCAGTACTTC
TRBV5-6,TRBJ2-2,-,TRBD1,CASSFVGTGVVGELFF,TGTGCCAGCAGCTTTGTCGGGACAGGGGTCGTCGGGGAGCTGTTTTTT
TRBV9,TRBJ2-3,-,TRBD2,CASSYLSGRRTDTQYF,TGTGCCAGCAGCTATCTCAGCGGGAGGAGGACAGATACGCAGTATTTT
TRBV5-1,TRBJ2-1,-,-,CASSFRRELNYEQFF,TGCGCCAGCAGCTTCCGGAGGGAACTTAACTATGAGCAGTTCTTC
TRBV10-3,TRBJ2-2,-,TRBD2,CAITRLAGRTGELFF,TGTGCCATCACTCGACTAGCGGGTAGAACCGGGGAGCTGTTTTTT
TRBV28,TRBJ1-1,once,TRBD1,CASSRPRDSEAFF,TGTGCCAGCAGTCGGCCCCGGGACAGTGAAGCTTTCTTT